This T cell receptor beta chain emerged from a study of shared clonotypes between healthy human individuals. CD45RO negativity and positive selection for CCR7 defined naive CD8 cells, a population that excluded terminally differentiated effector memory CD45RA+ cells. Only in-frame clones appear in the TCRdb table, and some are missing; sequencing was by immunoSEQ multiplex PCR. The data contain about 2.2 million clones, just under 95% of them singletons. CDR1 LNHDA and CDR2 SQIVND come from the germline V gene (reference sequence). Between the trimmed V and J ends, which lost 11 bases and 2 bases, there was a span of 19 bases. The length of the CDR3 is 14 residues.

What was sequenced was naive CD8+ T cells from PBMCs. The gene calls are TRBV19 and TRBJ2-7, with D perhaps TRBD2 (6 bases). The origin of this receptor is a young man in good health. Some clones in this sample may be carry-over from other donors' samples. The CDR3 sequence: CASGYGGGPYEQYF. CDR3 nucleotide sequence: TGTGCCTCGGGGTATGGGGGAGGACCCTACGAGCAGTACTTC.